The 12 T cell receptor beta chains below were found in one sample sequenced in a study of T-cell reconstitution after alpha-beta-depleted transplantation in children. Researchers prepared the TCRbeta library using unique molecular identifiers, the study reports. TCRdb re-called the PCR reads through MiXCR, storing one row per CDR3 protein. The data show about 440,000 distinct CDR3 sequences, around 46% seen once. The sequenced sample was PBMCs, obtained before TCRalphabeta/CD19-depleted stem cell transplant. These TCRs come from a girl aged 2-10 years with aplastic anemia, due to receive a stem cell transplant.

The chain uses TRBV5-1 and TRBJ1-2, with D unresolved. Trimming pared 1 base from V and 1 base from J, leaving 8 bases between. From germline, CDR1 is SGHRS and CDR2 YFSETQ. The CDR3 loop spans 14 amino acids. CDR3 protein: CASSLSAVNYGYTF. CDR3 nucleotide sequence: TGCGCCAGCAGCTTGTCGGCGGTTAACTATGGCTACACCTTC. The full variable domain, with the rest looked up from reference TRBV5-1 and TRBJ1-2, is KAGVTQTPRYLIKTRGQQVTLSCSPISGHRSVSWYQQTPGQGLQFLFEYFSETQRNKGNFPGRFSGRQFSNSRSEMNVSTLELGDSALYLCASSLSAVNYGYTFGSGTRLTVV.

The table lists this clonotype with a few counts. The CDR3 DNA reads TGTGCCATCAACCGACAGGGTGTCGTCAATGAGCAGTTCTTC. It specifies CAINRQGVVNEQFF. This sequence joins TRBV10-3 and TRBJ2-1; 7 bases map to TRBD1. Germline V gene data show CDR1 as ENHRY and CDR2 as SYGVKD. CDR3 length: 14 residues. V trimming: 7 bases; J trimming: 6 bases; junction bases outside the gene matches: 9.

This clonotype was picked up many times. For the CDR3, the DNA is TGTGCCAGCAGACAAACGAAGGGGGAAGCGACTTTCTTT. Translated: CASRQTKGEATFF. The gene calls are TRBV6-1 and TRBJ1-1; a weak D match, TRBD1 (6 bases). Germline CDR1 is MNHNS and CDR2 is SASEGT. Trimming stripped 6 bases from V and 12 bases from J, with 20 bases between. This CDR3 spans 13 amino acids.

This clonotype turned up a few times. The V and J genes are TRBV20-1 and TRBJ2-3; D not resolved. Germline V gene data show CDR1 as DFQATT and CDR2 as SNEGSKA (reference sequence). Trimming removed 5 bases at V and 4 bases at J, with 10 bases between. The CDR3 is 12 amino acids. The CDR3 nucleotides read TGCAGTGCTCCCAAGAGACCAGATACGCAGTATTTT. Amino acids: CSAPKRPDTQYF.

This clonotype was detected only a few times. This chain connects TRBV4-2 to TRBJ2-7; perhaps TRBD1 as D (5 bases). Germline V gene data show CDR1 as LGHNA and CDR2 as YNFKEQ. V lost 3 bases and J lost 2, with 17 bases in between. The CDR3 spans 16 residues. CDR3 loop: CASSHEYRRPTYEQYF. CDR3 sequence (DNA): TGTGCCAGCAGCCACGAATACAGGAGACCAACCTACGAGCAGTACTTC.

Details on this clonotype: A much larger clone differs by one base, so this may be a read error. The chain links TRBV7-9 to TRBJ2-2; TRBD1 is a possible D gene (6 bases). The CDR3 runs 15 residues. Germline CDR1 SEHNR, CDR2 FQNEAQ (reference sequence). The CDR3 loop reads CASSPLTGRTGEPFF. CDR3 sequence (DNA): TGTGCCAGCAGCCCCCTAACAGGGCGTACCGGGGAGCCGTTTTTT. Supplemented by reference TRBV7-9 and TRBJ2-2, the full variable domain reads DTGVSQNPRHKITKRGQNVTFRCDPISEHNRLYWYRQTLGQGPEFLTYFQNEAQLEKSRLLSDRFSAERPKGSFSTLEIQRTEQGDSAMYLCASSPLTGRTGEPFFGEGSRLTVL.

The rearrangement uses TRBV5-1 and TRBJ2-7, with D unclear. The V and J ends lost 3 bases and 2 bases respectively, with 12 bases between them. The CDR3 has 14 residues. CDR1 and CDR2 (germline): SGHRS, YFSETQ. As DNA, the CDR3 is TGCGCCAGCAGCTCCGGTTTGGAGCCCTACGAGCAGTACTTC. Translating gives CASSSGLEPYEQYF.

The chain has TRBV20-1 and TRBJ2-1; tentative D call: TRBD1 (5 bases). Trimming took off 0 bases at V and 6 bases at J, with 15 bases between the two ends. Germline CDR1 and CDR2: DFQATT and SNEGSKA (reference sequence). The CDR3 contains 15 residues. The CDR3 here is CSARDTVQGFNEQFF. DNA for the CDR3: TGCAGTGCTAGAGATACCGTCCAGGGTTTCAATGAGCAGTTCTTC.

This clonotype was seen more than once but under ten times. The chain couples TRBV4-1 to TRBJ2-7; TRBD2 matches at 8 bases. Trimming removed 7 bases from V and 5 bases from J; junction bases left unmatched: 16. The CDR3 totals 16 residues. Germline values: CDR1 MGHRA, CDR2 YSYEKL. The CDR3 spells CASTSSAGGGIDEQYF. The CDR3 region has the DNA TGCGCCAGCACCTCTTCTGCGGGGGGCGGGATCGACGAGCAGTACTTC.

This clonotype was recorded many times. The chain uses TRBV29-1 and TRBJ2-2, with D perhaps given as TRBD1 or TRBD2 (6 bases each). V was trimmed by 7 bases and J by 6 bases, leaving 12 bases between them. The CDR3 spans 12 residues. Germline CDR1 is SQVTM and CDR2 is ANQGSEA. CDR3 protein: CSALRGAGELFF. DNA for the CDR3: TGCAGCGCCCTGAGGGGGGCCGGGGAGCTGTTTTTT.

V and J are TRBV15 and TRBJ1-3; 7 positions match TRBD1. The germline V gene encodes CDR1 LNHNV and CDR2 YYDKDF (reference sequence). The CDR3 covers 15 residues. The ends lost 9 bases at V and 2 bases at J; junction bases unmatched: 10. CDR3 in DNA: TGTGCCACACGATTCGGAACAGGGGCTGGAAACACCATATATTTT. Protein product: CATRFGTGAGNTIYF.

This clonotype was detected once. The CDR3 DNA is TGTGCCACCCCGGGACAGGGGGCGATTGGCTACACCTTC. Its protein product is CATPGQGAIGYTF. The chain links TRBV12-3 or TRBV12-4 to TRBJ1-2; 12 bases line up with TRBD1. V dropped 10 bases and J dropped 7; count of bases not matched to a gene: 7. The CDR3 is 13 amino acids.